These 17 T cell receptor beta chains originate from one sample sequenced in a study of regulatory T cells in long-lasting Graves disease. Time point indicated: newly diagnosed GD, antithyroid drugs for less than 3 months. Generation of the TCR library employed RNA extracted from PBMCs. Both iRepertoire HTBI primers and Arm-PCR of CDR3 regions were used to build the TCR beta libraries. TCRdb reprocessed the multiplex PCR reads via MiXCR and lists one record per CDR3 protein. This table has 300,000 to 400,000 distinct CDR3 sequences, about 14% appearing once. The material sequenced was peripheral blood mononuclear cells (PBMCs), taken at new diagnosis, from a patient treated with antithyroid drugs. These receptors came from a female donor with Graves disease.

This clonotype has at least ten counts. The chain has TRBV27 and TRBJ1-2, with D possibly being TRBD1 (5 bases). V lost 6 bases to trimming and J lost 8 bases, with 10 bases between them. Germline CDR1 is MNHEY and CDR2 is SMNVEV (reference sequence). The CDR3 is made up of 11 amino acids. This CDR3 is CASSSGGGYTF. The DNA for the CDR3 is TGTGCCAGCAGCTCCGGGGGAGGCTACACCTTC.

This clonotype appeared many times. The chain is built from TRBV5-1 and TRBJ2-3; 13 nucleotides match TRBD2. The CDR3 covers 15 residues. The V and J ends lost 5 bases and 6 bases, in that order; junction bases with no gene match: 6. Germline CDR1 and CDR2: SGHRS and YFSETQ. The DNA for the CDR3 is TGCGCCAGCAGTCGGACTAGCGGGAGTTCCGATACGCAGTATTTT. Residues: CASSRTSGSSDTQYF.

This clonotype has a handful of counts. The rearrangement links TRBV19 to TRBJ2-7; maybe TRBD2 (6 bases). Germline lookup yields CDR1 LNHDA and CDR2 SQIVND (reference sequence). Trimming shortened V by 7 bases and J by 2 bases, and 15 bases separated the two germline ends. The CDR3 sequence is 14 residues long. CDR3 in amino acids: CASTTGDAPYEQYF. CDR3 in DNA: TGTGCCAGTACCACGGGGGACGCGCCCTACGAGCAGTACTTC.

This clonotype occurred many times. The chain uses TRBV5-1 and TRBJ1-4; 11 nucleotides agree with TRBD1. Trimming removed 3 bases from V and 0 bases from J; junction bases left unmatched: 1. The CDR3 spans 16 residues. The germline CDR1 and CDR2 sequences are SGHRS and YFSETQ. CDR3 loop: CASSWTGGSTNEKLFF. CDR3 coding DNA: TGCGCCAGCAGCTGGACAGGGGGCTCAACTAATGAAAAACTGTTTTTT.

This clonotype was picked up many times. This chain uses TRBV7-2 with TRBJ1-2, with 10 positions matching TRBD1. The V and J ends lost 5 bases and 3 bases, in that order; junction bases with no gene match: 6. There are 15 residues in the CDR3. Germline V gene lookup returns CDR1 SGHTA and CDR2 FQGNSA. CDR3 nucleotide sequence: TGTGCCAGCAGCCGTAGACAGGGGGCTCACTATGGCTACACCTTC. Residues: CASSRRQGAHYGYTF.

With respect to this clonotype: One end of the junction does not line up with germline, which may come from a read error. The genes are TRBV27 and TRBJ2-1, with 9 bases lining up with TRBD2. Per germline, CDR1 MNHEY and CDR2 SMNVEV (reference sequence). There are 14 residues in the CDR3. In DNA, the CDR3 is TGTGCCAGCCGGCGGGGACTAGCCCCCAATGGGCAGTTCTTC. This encodes CASRRGLAPNGQFF.

At least ten counts were recorded for this clonotype. The V gene is TRBV28, the J gene TRBJ1-5; D gene ambiguous. Trimming took off 2 bases at V and 10 bases at J, with 21 bases between the two ends. Germline V gene lookup returns CDR1 MDHEN and CDR2 SYDVKM. This CDR3 has 16 amino acids. CDR3 sequence: CASSLPKTQTSNPQHF. CDR3 sequence (DNA): TGTGCCAGCAGTTTACCTAAGACACAAACAAGCAACCCCCAGCATTTT.

This clonotype has a count of ten or more. The V and J genes are TRBV6-5 and TRBJ1-5; D not certain. Germline lookup yields CDR1 MNHEY and CDR2 SVGAGI. V gave up 0 bases and J gave up 10 bases, with 10 bases separating them. This CDR3 is 13 amino acids long. The CDR3, as DNA: TGTGCCAGCAGTTACTCGCGAGGCCAACCCCAGCATTTT. The encoded protein is CASSYSRGQPQHF.

This clonotype came up many times. This chain joins TRBV29-1 and TRBJ1-1, with D possibly being TRBD1 (6 bases). CDR3 length equals 13 residues. Germline CDR1 and CDR2: SQVTM and ANQGSEA. The V end was cut by 3 bases, the J end by 1 base, with 9 bases between. The CDR3 DNA is TGCAGCGTTGAGGGGGCTCAGAACACTGAAGCTTTCTTT. As protein: CSVEGAQNTEAFF.

This rearrangement joins TRBV7-2 to TRBJ2-1; 10 bases fit TRBD2. Trimming removed 2 bases from V and 2 bases from J; junction bases left unmatched: 9. CDR3 size: 18 residues. Per the germline V gene, CDR1 is SGHTA and CDR2 is FQGNSA. CDR3 in amino acids: CASSLMTSGLPPYNEQFF. DNA of the CDR3: TGTGCCAGCAGCTTAATGACTAGCGGGCTGCCCCCCTACAATGAGCAGTTCTTC.

This clonotype came up many times. The chain has TRBV2 and TRBJ1-2; D is unclear. The CDR3 contains 11 residues. V gave up 6 bases and J gave up 5 bases, with 7 bases separating them. Germline V gives CDR1 SNHLY, CDR2 FYNNEI. The CDR3 here is CASRTDYGYTF. The DNA of the CDR3 is TGTGCCAGCAGAACGGATTATGGCTACACCTTC.

This clonotype was observed a few times. V and J are TRBV20-1 and TRBJ2-4; the match to TRBD2 covers 8 bases. The CDR3 consists of 16 residues. Trimming removed 0 bases from V and 3 bases from J; junction bases left unmatched: 7. In germline, CDR1 is DFQATT, CDR2 SNEGSKA (reference sequence). In DNA, the CDR3 is TGCAGTGCTAGAGAACCTCTAGGGACTAGCAAAAACATTCAGTACTTC. Its protein is CSAREPLGTSKNIQYF.

Details on this clonotype: It may be a read error: a sequence one base away is much more abundant. V gene TRBV5-1 combines with J gene TRBJ1-1; TRBD1 matches at 12 bases. V shed 5 bases, J shed 3 bases, and the junction held 8 bases outside the gene matches. Germline V gene data show CDR1 as SGHRS and CDR2 as YFSETQ. This CDR3 has 16 amino acids. CDR3 amino acids: CASRRGTGGEDTEAFF. The CDR3 DNA reads as TGCGCCAGCAGGCGCGGGACAGGGGGCGAAGACACTGAAGCTTTCTTT.

This clonotype was counted many times. The gene calls are TRBV7-3 and TRBJ1-2; TRBD1 matches at 8 bases. Unmatched junction bases numbered 20, after V lost 0 bases and J lost 5 bases. This CDR3 region has 20 residues. The germline CDR1 and CDR2 sequences are SGHTA and FQGTGA. This CDR3 reads CASSLTRVQDRDDREYGYTF. CDR3 sequence (DNA): TGTGCCAGCAGCTTAACGAGAGTCCAGGACAGGGATGATCGGGAGTATGGCTACACCTTC.

The genes are TRBV4-3 and TRBJ2-7; TRBD2 matches 7 bases. The CDR3 consists of 14 residues. J gave up 1 base and V 1 base, and 1 base lay outside the gene matches. Germline lookup yields CDR1 LGHNA and CDR2 YSLEER. CDR3 sequence (DNA): TGCGCCAGCAGCCAAGCGGGAGGTTCCTACGAGCAGTACTTC. Translating it yields CASSQAGGSYEQYF.

In DNA form, the CDR3 reads TGTGCCAGTAGTATAGATCGGGGAATTGAAGCTTTCTTT. Translation: CASSIDRGIEAFF. The genes are TRBV19 and TRBJ1-1; D not resolved. Trimming took 0 bases from V and 7 from J, leaving 9 bases between them. Germline CDR1 and CDR2: LNHDA and SQIVND (reference sequence). This CDR3 comprises 13 residues.

This clonotype was seen repeatedly, ten times or more. The chain joins TRBV15 to TRBJ1-1, with a possible D match to TRBD1 (5 bases). Germline values: CDR1 LNHNV, CDR2 YYDKDF (reference sequence). V was pared by 0 bases and J by 6 bases, with 8 bases between. The CDR3 consists of 13 residues. CDR3 loop: CATSREGGAEAFF. DNA of the CDR3: TGTGCCACCAGCAGAGAGGGGGGGGCTGAAGCTTTCTTT. The full variable domain, its missing parts supplied by reference TRBV15 and TRBJ1-1, is DAMVIQNPRYQVTQFGKPVTLSCSQTLNHNVMYWYQQKSSQAPKLLFHYYDKDFNNEADTPDNFQSRRPNTSFCFLDIRSPGLGDTAMYLCATSREGGAEAFFGQGTRLTVV.